This T cell receptor (beta chain) was recovered during a study of OX40 agonist ivuxolimab in advanced cancers. Worth noting for this clone: Its antigen remains unidentified.

Measured with immunoSEQ multiplex PCR; TCRdb has only the in-frame clones, and not every one. There are 30,000 to 40,000 clones in the sample; approximately 89% occur only once, and roughly 25% lies in the top ten. Study-wide points: Some of the nonresponding patients also showed low levels of normalized T-cell clonal expansion.

This sequence originates from an adult with an advanced solid tumor such as melanoma, head and neck, liver or kidney cancer. Specimen: CD4+ or CD8+ T cells sorted from blood, collected in a trial of the OX40 agonist ivuxolimab.

This chain's CDR3 is CASSGASQQYF. DNA for the CDR3: TGTGCCAGCAGTGGAGCAAGCCAGCAGTACTTC. The chain combines TRBV2 with TRBJ2-7; D call uncertain. Trimming stripped 4 bases from V and 8 bases from J, with 9 bases between. The CDR3 totals 11 residues. CDR1 and CDR2 from the germline V gene are SNHLY and FYNNEI.